These 29 T cell receptor beta chains were sequenced from one sample in a study of T cell responses to AZD1222 COVID-19 vaccine. Sequencing used immunoSEQ multiplex PCR; TCRdb keeps in-frame clones, though not all of them. The sample consists of about 130,000 clones, nearly 90% of them appearing once. This specimen was peripheral blood, taken 28 days after the second AZD1222 dose. The origin of the receptors is an adult who received the AZD1222 COVID-19 vaccine.

The chain has TRBV2 and TRBJ1-2; 9 bases match TRBD1. V gave up 8 bases and J gave up 2 bases; unmatched junction bases: 6. The V gene's germline CDR1 is SNHLY and CDR2 FYNNEI. This CDR3 is 14 amino acids long. CDR3 nucleotides: TGTGCCAGCGCCCAGGACAGGGGAAACTATGGCTACACCTTC. Amino acids: CASAQDRGNYGYTF. Together with reference TRBV2 and TRBJ1-2, the CDR3 gives the full variable domain: EPEVTQTPSHQVTQMGQEVILRCVPISNHLYFYWYRQILGQKVEFLVSFYNNEISEKSEIFDDQFSVERPDGSNFTLKIRSTKLEDSAMYFCASAQDRGNYGYTFGSGTRLTVV.

The gene calls are TRBV4-3 and TRBJ2-1; no reliable D call. Germline V CDR1 and CDR2: LGHNA, YSLEER. Trimming cost V 0 bases and J 7 bases, with 10 bases left between them. This CDR3 spans 14 amino acids. The CDR3 coding sequence is TGCGCCAGCAGCCAAGATTGGGCAACTAATGAGCAGTTCTTC. Translation: CASSQDWATNEQFF.

V gene TRBV12-3 or TRBV12-4 combines with J gene TRBJ2-1; D call uncertain. The CDR3 contains 13 residues. Trimming cost V 2 bases and J 4 bases, with 6 bases left between them. CDR3 sequence reads: CASSLSDYNEQFF. DNA of the CDR3: TGTGCCAGCAGTTTATCTGATTACAATGAGCAGTTCTTC.

The chain links TRBV7-3 to TRBJ2-2, with D unresolved. V shed 5 bases and J shed 1 base, with 5 bases lying between them. Germline V gene sequence: CDR1 SGHTA, CDR2 FQGTGA. The CDR3 has 13 residues. CDR3 residues: CASSPRNTGELFF. The DNA for the CDR3 is TGTGCCAGCAGCCCCCGGAACACCGGGGAGCTGTTTTTT.

This chain joins TRBV27 and TRBJ2-4; D is perhaps TRBD1 (6 bases). This CDR3 region has 14 residues. The germline V gene encodes CDR1 MNHEY and CDR2 SMNVEV (reference sequence). V was trimmed by 6 bases and J by 6 bases, leaving 15 bases between them. CDR3 region: CASSLGGVGNIQYF. In DNA form, the CDR3 reads TGTGCCAGCAGCCTAGGGGGAGTAGGAAACATTCAGTACTTC.

The rearrangement links TRBV2 to TRBJ2-3; D is uncertain. The germline V gene has CDR1 SNHLY and CDR2 FYNNEI. Trimming stripped 3 bases from V and 3 bases from J, with 7 bases between. CDR3 size: 13 residues. The CDR3 here is CASSELVTDTQYF. The CDR3 DNA follows: TGTGCCAGCAGTGAGCTAGTGACAGATACGCAGTATTTT.

V and J are TRBV27 and TRBJ2-1; D might be TRBD2 (5 bases). Germline CDR1 is MNHEY and CDR2 is SMNVEV (reference sequence). V lost 4 bases to trimming and J lost 8 bases, with 12 bases between them. The CDR3 is made up of 13 amino acids. This chain's CDR3 is CASSSVVRDEQFF. CDR3 bases: TGTGCCAGCAGTTCCGTTGTGAGGGATGAGCAGTTCTTC.

The chain has TRBV5-1 and TRBJ1-5; D might be TRBD1 (6 bases). Germline CDR1 reads SGHRS; CDR2 reads YFSETQ. The CDR3 runs 13 residues. V was shortened by 2 bases and J by 5 bases, with 8 bases between the two germline ends. The CDR3 sequence is CASSLGGDQPQHF. The CDR3 nucleotides are TGCGCCAGCAGCTTAGGGGGTGATCAGCCCCAGCATTTT.

This clone showed up just once. The chain carries TRBV7-3 and TRBJ2-5; TRBD2 matches 10 bases. Per germline, CDR1 SGHTA and CDR2 FQGTGA. This CDR3 is 16 amino acids long. Trimming took 5 bases from V and 0 from J; bases not matched to a gene: 6. Here the CDR3 DNA reads TGTGCCAGCAGCCGAACTAGCGGGGCAAACCAAGAGACCCAGTACTTC. Translating it yields CASSRTSGANQETQYF.

The chain links TRBV4-3 to TRBJ2-3; D ambiguous. V shed 0 bases and J shed 0 bases, with 10 bases lying between them. The germline CDR1 and CDR2 sequences are LGHNA and YSLEER. This CDR3 has 16 amino acids. The DNA of the CDR3 is TGCGCCAGCAGCCAAGACAACGCCCGCAGCACAGATACGCAGTATTTT. It translates to CASSQDNARSTDTQYF.

The chain uses TRBV6-2 or TRBV6-3 and TRBJ2-1; 10 nucleotides line up with TRBD1. This CDR3 contains 17 residues. V was clipped by 6 bases and J by 7 bases; unmatched bases: 15. Germline CDR1 and CDR2: MNHEY and SVGEGT. The CDR3, as DNA: TGTGCCAGCAGCCCTCTTCCGGGACAGGGGATTACGAATGAGCAGTTCTTC. Translation gives CASSPLPGQGITNEQFF.

This sequence joins TRBV18 and TRBJ2-2; 7 positions match TRBD1. Unmatched junction bases numbered 5, after V lost 6 bases and J lost 1 base. CDR3 length equals 15 residues. CDR1 and CDR2 from the germline V gene are KGHSH and LQKENI. This chain's CDR3 is CASSRGTENTGELFF. The CDR3 DNA is TGTGCCAGCTCTAGAGGGACAGAGAACACCGGGGAGCTGTTTTTT. Full variable domain (outside the CDR3, taken from reference TRBV18 and TRBJ2-2): NAGVMQNPRHLVRRRGQEARLRCSPMKGHSHVYWYRQLPEEGLKFMVYLQKENIIDESGMPKERFSAEFPKEGPSILRIQQVVRGDSAAYFCASSRGTENTGELFFGEGSRLTVL.

J is TRBJ2-4 and V is TRBV4-2; 8 bases line up with TRBD2. Trimming cost V 4 bases and J 1 base; bases outside gene matches: 3. The CDR3 is made up of 15 amino acids. Looked up from germline, CDR1 is LGHNA and CDR2 is YNFKEQ. CDR3 protein: CASSPREEAKNIQYF. For the CDR3, the DNA is TGTGCCAGCAGCCCGCGGGAGGAGGCCAAAAACATTCAGTACTTC.

This sequence joins TRBV19 and TRBJ2-7; possible D gene TRBD2, 6 bases. CDR1 is LNHDA, CDR2 SQIVND, per germline (reference sequence). V was clipped by 4 bases and J by 3 bases, with 13 bases between them. CDR3 length: 14 amino acids. CDR3: CASSKSLANYEQYF. The CDR3 DNA reads as TGTGCCAGTAGTAAATCCCTAGCGAACTACGAGCAGTACTTC.

In its sample, this clone was seen once. The genes are TRBV7-6 and TRBJ1-1; no clear D gene. The CDR3 runs to 15 residues. Looked up from germline, CDR1 is SGHVS and CDR2 is FNYEAQ. The V gene lost 2 bases and the J gene lost 1 base, with 11 bases spanning the gap. CDR3 amino acids: CASSLYEGGNTEAFF. CDR3 nucleotides: TGTGCCAGCAGCTTATATGAGGGCGGGAACACTGAAGCTTTCTTT.

V usage is TRBV6-2 or TRBV6-3 and J usage is TRBJ1-5; D not resolved. This CDR3 spans 12 amino acids. Per germline, CDR1 MNHEY and CDR2 SVGEGT. Trimming took off 5 bases at V and 7 bases at J, with 9 bases between the two ends. The CDR3 DNA reads TGTGCCAGCAGTGTACAAGACCAGCCCCAGCATTTT. Translation: CASSVQDQPQHF.

The V call is TRBV18, the J call TRBJ2-2; D unresolved. CDR3 length equals 14 residues. The ends were cut back, 8 bases at V and 3 bases at J, with 13 bases in the middle. The germline V gene has CDR1 KGHSH and CDR2 LQKENI. As DNA, the CDR3 is TGTGCCAGCCTTGAAGATCGGGACACCGGGGAGCTGTTTTTT. Its protein is CASLEDRDTGELFF.

V usage is TRBV2 and J usage is TRBJ1-2; tentative D call: TRBD1 (5 bases). Germline V CDR1 and CDR2: SNHLY, FYNNEI. This CDR3 comprises 11 residues. V lost 6 bases, J lost 10 bases, and 12 bases lay in between. CDR3 sequence reads: CASRAEGYYTF. CDR3 DNA sequence: TGTGCCAGCAGGGCAGAGGGGTACTACACCTTC.

The chain is built from TRBV5-1 and TRBJ1-6; 7 bases are shared with TRBD1. Germline CDR1 SGHRS, CDR2 YFSETQ. The trim removed 3 bases at V and 7 bases at J, leaving 7 bases unmatched. This CDR3 is built from 15 residues. The CDR3 protein is CASSSLNRGNSPLHF. The CDR3, as DNA: TGCGCCAGCAGCTCGTTAAACAGGGGAAATTCACCCCTCCACTTT.

The chain links TRBV4-1 to TRBJ2-1, with D tentatively TRBD1 (5 bases). This CDR3 region has 15 residues. CDR1 is MGHRA and CDR2 is YSYEKL in the germline V gene. Trimming cost V 0 bases and J 8 bases, with 14 bases left between them. The CDR3 coding sequence is TGCGCCAGCAGCCAAGAAATGGTTGGGGCTGATGAGCAGTTCTTC. Protein product: CASSQEMVGADEQFF.

The gene calls are TRBV5-1 and TRBJ2-1, with 10 bases lining up with TRBD2. The CDR3 spans 18 residues. The ends lost 0 bases at V and 5 bases at J; junction bases unmatched: 11. Per the germline V gene, CDR1 is SGHRS and CDR2 is YFSETQ. The CDR3 DNA sequence: TGCGCCAGCAGCTTGGTCCTAGCGGGGGCATCAGGGAACAATGAGCAGTTCTTC. Translating gives CASSLVLAGASGNNEQFF.

The rearrangement links TRBV11-2 to TRBJ1-1; 7 positions agree with TRBD1. Germline loops: CDR1 SGHAT, CDR2 FQNNGV. This CDR3 is 13 amino acids long. V shed 1 base and J 11 bases; nucleotides not matched to a gene: 7. The CDR3 here is CASSLGQDRRAFF. CDR3 bases: TGTGCCAGCAGCTTAGGCCAGGACAGGAGGGCTTTCTTT.

This sequence joins TRBV6-4 and TRBJ1-6, with a weak D call TRBD1 (5 bases). The CDR3 length is 13 residues. Deletions cut 3 bases from V and 6 bases from J, with 6 bases between. The germline gives CDR1 MRHNA, CDR2 SNTAGT. In DNA, the CDR3 is TGTGCCAGCAGTGAGCAGGGTAATTCACCCCTCCACTTT. Encoded protein: CASSEQGNSPLHF.

This clone came up once. The gene calls are TRBV9 and TRBJ2-7; TRBD1 aligns across 9 bases. Losses at the gene ends were 3 bases for V and 5 bases for J; bases not matched to a gene: 9. This CDR3 contains 15 residues. CDR1 SGDLS and CDR2 YYNGEE come from the germline V gene. The CDR3 DNA reads as TGTGCCAGCAGCGAAACCGGGACAGGGTCCGACGAGCAGTACTTC. This encodes CASSETGTGSDEQYF.

The CDR3 loop reads CASSQLGQPQHF. CDR3 bases: TGTGCCAGCAGCCAATTAGGGCAGCCCCAGCATTTT. The rearrangement joins TRBV4-2 to TRBJ1-5; D uncertain. This CDR3 region has 12 residues. The V gene's germline CDR1 is LGHNA and CDR2 YNFKEQ. Trimming took off 2 bases at V and 7 bases at J, with 6 bases between the two ends.

For the CDR3, the DNA is TGTGCCAGCAGCTTAGCGCTGGTAGCCGTGGGATTCACCCTCCACTTT. Encoded protein: CASSLALVAVGFTLHF. The V call is TRBV7-9, the J call TRBJ1-6; D remains unclear. Germline V gene lookup returns CDR1 SEHNR and CDR2 FQNEAQ (reference sequence). The V end was cut by 0 bases, the J end by 14 bases, with 20 bases between. The length of the CDR3 is 16 residues.

The chain recombines TRBV4-1 with TRBJ1-4; possibly TRBD1 for D (6 bases). The germline V gene encodes CDR1 MGHRA and CDR2 YSYEKL. V lost 4 bases and J lost 5, with 23 bases in between. This CDR3 is 18 amino acids long. The CDR3 nucleotides read TGCGCCAGCAGCCCAGGACAGAGTTGGGCTCGGGGCAATGAAAAACTGTTTTTT. The encoded protein is CASSPGQSWARGNEKLFF.

The rearrangement uses TRBV4-1 and TRBJ2-1, with TRBD2 identical over 8 bases. CDR1 and CDR2 from the germline V gene are MGHRA and YSYEKL. V dropped 0 bases and J dropped 11; count of bases not matched to a gene: 18. This CDR3 region has 18 residues. The CDR3 nucleotides read TGCGCCAGCAGCCAAGATCGGCGGGAGGCCTCCTTTACAATGAAGCAGTTCTTC. Its protein is CASSQDRREASFTMKQFF.

A single count supports this clone. The chain links TRBV19 to TRBJ1-2; D remains unclear. Trimming removed 8 bases at V and 2 bases at J, with 12 bases between. CDR3 size: 13 residues. Germline CDR1 LNHDA, CDR2 SQIVND (reference sequence). In DNA, the CDR3 is TGTGCCAGTGGGTTCGCCGCGAACTATGGCTACACCTTC. It yields the protein CASGFAANYGYTF. Filled out from reference TRBV19 and TRBJ1-2, the complete variable domain reads DGGITQSPKYLFRKEGQNVTLSCEQNLNHDAMYWYRQDPGQGLRLIYYSQIVNDFQKGDIAEGYSVSREKKESFPLTVTSAQKNPTAFYLCASGFAANYGYTFGSGTRLTVV.